These 3 T cell receptor beta chains were all obtained from the same sample, sequenced in a study of follicular helper T cells after annual influenza vaccination. Stated time point: 2015-2016 season, 7 days after influenza vaccination. TCRdb keeps only in-frame clones here, not all; method: immunoSEQ multiplex PCR. The sample gives 10,000 or so clones, approximately 87% of which show up once; approximately 0.4% is in the top ten. Sequenced material: CXCR5- memory CD4+ T cells sorted from blood, taken 7 days after influenza vaccination. The receptors shown here come from an adult who received the influenza vaccine.

For this clone: Mismatch with germline at one junction end may stem from a read error. The V call is TRBV18, the J call TRBJ2-1, with 9 bases matching TRBD1. CDR1 is KGHSH, CDR2 LQKENI, per germline. This CDR3 is 14 amino acids long. CDR3 nucleotides: TGTGCCAGCCCACCACAGGGGGCGCGAAAAGAGCAGTTCTTC. It encodes CASPPQGARKEQFF.

The chain has TRBV6-9 and TRBJ1-2; TRBD1 might be the D (6 bases). Germline-derived CDR1 and CDR2 are MNHGY and SVAAGI. This CDR3 has 13 amino acids. The V gene lost 11 bases and the J gene lost 3 bases, with 16 bases spanning the gap. DNA for the CDR3: TGTGCCTCAACGCCAGGGGCGGACTATGGCTACACCTTC. It specifies CASTPGADYGYTF.

V and J are TRBV14 and TRBJ1-4; weak D call: TRBD1 (5 bases). CDR3 length: 14 residues. Trimming cost V 9 bases and J 7 bases, with 18 bases left between them. Germline lookup yields CDR1 SGHDN and CDR2 FVKESK. The CDR3 DNA follows: TGTGCCAGGACACTTGGGGCCTCAGGTGAAAAACTGTTTTTT. Protein product: CARTLGASGEKLFF.